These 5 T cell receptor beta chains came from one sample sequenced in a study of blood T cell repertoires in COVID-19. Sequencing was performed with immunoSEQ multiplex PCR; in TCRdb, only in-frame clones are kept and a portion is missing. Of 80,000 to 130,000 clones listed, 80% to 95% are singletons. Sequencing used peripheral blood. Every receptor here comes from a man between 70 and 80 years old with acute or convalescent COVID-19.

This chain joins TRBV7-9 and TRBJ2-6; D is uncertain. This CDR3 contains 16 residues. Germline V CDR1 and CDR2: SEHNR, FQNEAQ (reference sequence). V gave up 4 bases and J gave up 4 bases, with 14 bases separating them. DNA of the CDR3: TGTGCCAGCAGCTCCCTTCGGAGTGCAGGGGCCAACGTCCTGACTTTC. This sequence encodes CASSSLRSAGANVLTF.

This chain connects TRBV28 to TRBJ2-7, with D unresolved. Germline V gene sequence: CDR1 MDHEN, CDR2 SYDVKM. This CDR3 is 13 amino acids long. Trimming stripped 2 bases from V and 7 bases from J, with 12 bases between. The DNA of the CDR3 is TGTGCCAGCAGTTTAGGGCTCCGCGAAGAGCAGTACTTC. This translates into CASSLGLREEQYF.

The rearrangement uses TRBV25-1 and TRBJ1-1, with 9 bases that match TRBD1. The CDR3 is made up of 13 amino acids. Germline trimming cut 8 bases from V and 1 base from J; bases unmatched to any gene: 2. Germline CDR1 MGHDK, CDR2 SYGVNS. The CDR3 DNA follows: TGTGCCAGCGGGGGACAGGGGAACACTGAAGCTTTCTTT. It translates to CASGGQGNTEAFF. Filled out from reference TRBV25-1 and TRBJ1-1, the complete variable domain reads EADIYQTPRYLVIGTGKKITLECSQTMGHDKMYWYQQDPGMELHLIHYSYGVNSTEKGDLSSESTVSRIRTEHFPLTLESARPSHTSQYLCASGGQGNTEAFFGQGTRLTVV.

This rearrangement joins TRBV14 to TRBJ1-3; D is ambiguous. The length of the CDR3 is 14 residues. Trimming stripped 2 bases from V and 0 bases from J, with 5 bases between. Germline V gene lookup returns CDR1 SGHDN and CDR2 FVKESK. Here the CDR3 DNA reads TGTGCCAGCAGCCAACAACTCTCTGGAAACACCATATATTTT. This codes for CASSQQLSGNTIYF.

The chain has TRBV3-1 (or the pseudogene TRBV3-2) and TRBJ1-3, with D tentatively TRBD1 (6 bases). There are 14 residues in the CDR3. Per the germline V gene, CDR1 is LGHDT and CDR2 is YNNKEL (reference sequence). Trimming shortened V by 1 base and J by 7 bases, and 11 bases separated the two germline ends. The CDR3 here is CASSQVQGRNTIYF. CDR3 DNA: TGTGCCAGCAGCCAAGTACAGGGTCGGAACACCATATATTTT.